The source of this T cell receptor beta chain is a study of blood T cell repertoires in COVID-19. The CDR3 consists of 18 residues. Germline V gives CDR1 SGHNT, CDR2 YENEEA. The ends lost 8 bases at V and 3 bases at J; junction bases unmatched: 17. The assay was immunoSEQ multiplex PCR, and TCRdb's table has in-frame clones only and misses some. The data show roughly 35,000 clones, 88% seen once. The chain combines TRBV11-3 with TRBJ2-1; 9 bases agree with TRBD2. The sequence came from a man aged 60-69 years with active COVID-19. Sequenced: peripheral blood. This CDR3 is CASCESGASGANYNEQFF. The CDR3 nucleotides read TGTGCCAGCTGCGAAAGTGGGGCTAGCGGGGCCAACTACAATGAGCAGTTCTTC.